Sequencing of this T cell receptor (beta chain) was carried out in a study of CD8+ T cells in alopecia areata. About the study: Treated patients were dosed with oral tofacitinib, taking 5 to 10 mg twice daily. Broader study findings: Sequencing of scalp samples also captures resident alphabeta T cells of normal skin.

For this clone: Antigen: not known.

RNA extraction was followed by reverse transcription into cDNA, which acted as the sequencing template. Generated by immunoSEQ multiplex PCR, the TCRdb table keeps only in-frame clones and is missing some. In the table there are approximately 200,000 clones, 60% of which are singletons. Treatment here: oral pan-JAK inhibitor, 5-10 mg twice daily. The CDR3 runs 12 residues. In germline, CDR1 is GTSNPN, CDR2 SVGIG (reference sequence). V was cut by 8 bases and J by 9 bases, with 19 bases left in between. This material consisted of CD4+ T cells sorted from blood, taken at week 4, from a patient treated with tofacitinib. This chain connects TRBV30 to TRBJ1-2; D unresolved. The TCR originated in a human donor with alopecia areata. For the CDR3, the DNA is TGTGCCGGCGGACTCCGACGAGAGAGCTACACCTTC. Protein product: CAGGLRRESYTF.